These 30 T cell receptor beta chains originate from one sample sequenced in a study of T cells in Graves' hyperthyroidism and ophthalmopathy. TCR beta CDR3 sequences were amplified from RNA transcripts. Primed by the HTBI set, a first-round RT-PCR was run on the TCR CDR3. TCRdb ran MiXCR on the multiplex PCR reads and lists one entry per CDR3 protein. This table holds 250,000 to 350,000 distinct CDR3 sequences, 15% to 20% found once. The specimen sequenced was blood. Receptors originate from a woman aged 60-75 years with Graves' ophthalmopathy.

This clonotype turned up a few times. CDR3 nucleotides: TGTGCCAGCAGTGAGACTAGCGGGAGTAGCACAGATACGCAGTATTTT. It codes for CASSETSGSSTDTQYF. The rearrangement links TRBV25-1 to TRBJ2-3; 12 bases match TRBD2. The V and J ends lost 3 bases and 0 bases, in that order; junction bases with no gene match: 1. CDR1 MGHDK and CDR2 SYGVNS come from the germline V gene. This CDR3 is built from 16 residues.

In its sample, this clonotype was seen many times. This chain connects TRBV20-1 to TRBJ2-1; D not resolved. CDR1 is DFQATT and CDR2 is SNEGSKA in the germline V gene (reference sequence). V lost 0 bases and J 6 bases, leaving 9 bases between the germline ends. The CDR3 sequence is 13 residues long. CDR3 sequence reads: CSARDHLLNEQFF. The DNA of the CDR3 is TGCAGTGCTAGAGATCACCTTCTCAATGAGCAGTTCTTC.

This chain connects TRBV20-1 to TRBJ1-3; no clear D. The CDR3 contains 13 residues. V gave up 7 bases and J gave up 4 bases, with 14 bases separating them. The germline gives CDR1 DFQATT, CDR2 SNEGSKA (reference sequence). The CDR3 DNA sequence: TGCAGTGGGCAGCCCGGCTTGGGAAACACCATATATTTT. Its protein is CSGQPGLGNTIYF.

This clonotype has ten or more counts. V and J are TRBV5-1 and TRBJ1-6; D is perhaps TRBD1 (6 bases). Germline V gene sequence: CDR1 SGHRS, CDR2 YFSETQ. V was clipped by 4 bases and J by 8 bases, with 13 bases between them. The CDR3 length is 14 residues. The CDR3 loop is CASSLRTEDSPLHF. DNA for the CDR3: TGCGCCAGCAGCCTGAGGACAGAAGATTCACCCCTCCACTTT.

Notes on this clonotype: One junction end does not reproduce the germline sequence, and a read error may be involved. This rearrangement joins TRBV20-1 to TRBJ1-1; tentative D call: TRBD1 (6 bases). Germline V gene data show CDR1 as DFQATT and CDR2 as SNEGSKA (reference sequence). The CDR3 length is 15 residues. CDR3: CSARPKTGLNTEAFF. The CDR3 nucleotides are TGCAGTGCTAGACCCAAGACAGGCCTGAACACTGAGGCTTTCTTT.

Many counts were recorded for this clonotype. The rearrangement joins TRBV20-1 to TRBJ2-2; 8 nucleotides match TRBD1. The CDR3 length is 13 residues. Germline values: CDR1 DFQATT, CDR2 SNEGSKA (reference sequence). J gave up 8 bases and V 6 bases, and 8 bases lay outside the gene matches. CDR3 nucleotides: TGCAGTGCCCAAATTAACAGGGGGGGGGAGCTGTTTTTT. Its protein is CSAQINRGGELFF.

Points on this clonotype: A much larger clone differs by one base, so this may be a read error. V and J are TRBV20-1 and TRBJ1-1; D perhaps matches TRBD1 (6 bases). Germline CDR1 and CDR2: DFQATT and SNEGSKA (reference sequence). CDR3 length equals 15 residues. Trimming left V 0 bases short and J 1 base short, with 12 bases between. CDR3 DNA: TGCAGTGCTAGAGATTGGGGGGCCGAGAACACTGAAGCTTTCTTT. Its translation: CSARDWGAENTEAFF.

This clonotype has ten or more counts. This chain joins TRBV5-1 and TRBJ2-7; 7 bases fit TRBD1. The V gene's germline CDR1 is SGHRS and CDR2 YFSETQ. The V gene end was trimmed by 4 bases and the J gene end by 3 bases; junction bases not matched to a gene: 10. CDR3 size: 15 residues. The CDR3 loop reads CASSPFPGTDYEQYF. CDR3 DNA: TGCGCCAGCAGCCCCTTTCCCGGGACAGACTACGAGCAGTACTTC. The variable domain in full, with the rest retrieved from reference TRBV5-1 and TRBJ2-7, is KAGVTQTPRYLIKTRGQQVTLSCSPISGHRSVSWYQQTPGQGLQFLFEYFSETQRNKGNFPGRFSGRQFSNSRSEMNVSTLELGDSALYLCASSPFPGTDYEQYFGPGTRLTVT.

Many counts were recorded for this clonotype. This chain connects TRBV6-1 to TRBJ2-5; 8 nucleotides line up with TRBD1. The CDR3 length is 13 residues. Germline CDR1 MNHNS, CDR2 SASEGT. The trim removed 5 bases at V and 6 bases at J, leaving 5 bases unmatched. The CDR3 region is CASSPDRDQTQYF. CDR3 coding DNA: TGTGCCAGCAGTCCGGACAGGGATCAGACCCAGTACTTC.

A remark on this clonotype: This could be a read error, since a much larger clone is one nucleotide away. The chain carries TRBV20-1 and TRBJ1-6, with D tentatively TRBD1 (5 bases). There are 15 residues in the CDR3. Germline assignment: CDR1 DFQATT and CDR2 SNEGSKA (reference sequence). CDR3 bases: TGCAGTGCGCTAACACAGGACCTCTATAATTCACCCCCCCACTTT. As protein: CSALTQDLYNSPPHF.

In this sample, this clonotype turned up many times. The chain combines TRBV5-1 with TRBJ2-7, with no clear D. CDR1 and CDR2 (germline): SGHRS, YFSETQ. The CDR3 is made up of 11 amino acids. Trimming cost V 0 bases and J 6 bases, with 4 bases left between them. The CDR3 here is CASSLESEQYF. CDR3 DNA: TGCGCCAGCAGCTTGGAATCCGAGCAGTACTTC.

This clonotype has ten or more counts. V and J are TRBV2 and TRBJ1-2; tentative D call: TRBD1 (6 bases). The V gene lost 7 bases and the J gene lost 6 bases, with 12 bases spanning the gap. The CDR3 is made up of 12 amino acids. Germline-derived CDR1 and CDR2 are SNHLY and FYNNEI. The CDR3 loop reads CASIRTVDGYTF. The CDR3 DNA reads as TGTGCCAGCATTCGGACAGTCGATGGCTACACCTTC.

This clonotype was counted many times. The chain carries TRBV18 and TRBJ2-7, with D maybe TRBD1 (6 bases). This CDR3 comprises 15 residues. The ends were cut back, 3 bases at V and 0 bases at J, with 12 bases in the middle. Germline values: CDR1 KGHSH, CDR2 LQKENI. The CDR3 is CASSPTGISSYEQYF. In nucleotides, the CDR3 is TGTGCCAGCTCACCGACAGGCATAAGCTCCTACGAGCAGTACTTC.

Many counts were recorded for this clonotype. The chain uses TRBV11-2 and TRBJ2-7; 7 bases line up with TRBD1. The germline gives CDR1 SGHAT, CDR2 FQNNGV. The CDR3 length is 13 residues. Trimming removed 3 bases from V and 3 bases from J; junction bases left unmatched: 2. This CDR3 reads CASSFRGLYEQYF. DNA of the CDR3: TGTGCCAGCAGCTTTAGGGGGCTCTACGAGCAGTACTTC.

As for this clonotype: The CDR3 does not end in the conserved phenylalanine or tryptophan, so this is likely a read error. J is TRBJ1-5 and V is TRBV7-2; the D gene is possibly TRBD1 (6 bases). Germline CDR1 is SGHTA and CDR2 is FQGNSA. The CDR3 has 15 residues. V was cut by 3 bases and J by 6 bases, with 15 bases left in between. CDR3 loop: CASSFGQGNGQPQHS. The CDR3 bases are TGTGCCAGCAGCTTTGGGCAGGGGAACGGTCAGCCCCAGCATTCT.

Many counts were recorded for this clonotype. V gene TRBV2 combines with J gene TRBJ1-1; no firm D call. V was shortened by 4 bases and J by 6 bases, with 6 bases between the two germline ends. The CDR3 consists of 11 residues. Germline V lookup: CDR1 SNHLY, CDR2 FYNNEI. The CDR3, as DNA: TGTGCCAGCAGTGTTGCCTCTGAAGCTTTCTTT. This codes for CASSVASEAFF.

This clonotype was picked up many times. The chain couples TRBV20-1 to TRBJ1-2; no definite D call. Trimming shortened V by 0 bases and J by 3 bases, and 14 bases separated the two germline ends. In germline, CDR1 is DFQATT, CDR2 SNEGSKA (reference sequence). The CDR3 has 15 amino acids. The CDR3 bases are TGCAGTGCTAGAGATTCGCGGGGTATCCACTATGGCTACACCTTC. Translating it yields CSARDSRGIHYGYTF.

In its sample, this clonotype was seen a few times. CDR3 nucleotide sequence: TGTGCCAGCAGTCCCGGGGACAGGGGGCTTAGTGAGCAGTTCTTC. Its protein product is CASSPGDRGLSEQFF. The gene calls are TRBV11-2 and TRBJ2-1, with 12 bases identical to TRBD1. J lost 9 bases, V lost 6 bases, and 9 bases had no gene match. CDR3 length: 15 residues. In germline, CDR1 is SGHAT, CDR2 FQNNGV.

In its sample, this clonotype was seen many times. This chain connects TRBV28 to TRBJ1-5; D gene ambiguous. The CDR3 sequence is 12 residues long. Germline CDR1 and CDR2: MDHEN and SYDVKM. Trimming shortened V by 5 bases and J by 6 bases, and 8 bases separated the two germline ends. CDR3 protein: CASSQVGQPQHF. The DNA of the CDR3 is TGTGCCAGCAGTCAAGTCGGTCAGCCCCAGCATTTT.

The V gene is TRBV25-1, the J gene TRBJ2-5; 7 nucleotides line up with TRBD1. The CDR3 is 13 residues long. Trimming at V came to 8 bases and at J to 3 bases, leaving 6 bases not matched to a gene. The germline V gene encodes CDR1 MGHDK and CDR2 SYGVNS. This CDR3 is CASSDRVKETQYF. CDR3 DNA: TGTGCCAGCTCCGACAGGGTAAAAGAGACCCAGTACTTC.

This clonotype was counted ten times or more. This chain joins TRBV5-4 and TRBJ2-2; D gene ambiguous. Germline CDR1 SGHNT, CDR2 YYREEE (reference sequence). The CDR3 covers 13 residues. V gave up 0 bases and J gave up 4 bases, with 4 bases separating them. The CDR3 protein is CASSLAITGELFF. The CDR3 DNA is TGTGCCAGCAGCTTGGCGATCACCGGGGAGCTGTTTTTT.

There are many counts of this clonotype. The chain is built from TRBV7-3 and TRBJ2-5; no clear D gene. This CDR3 is built from 14 residues. Germline V gene data show CDR1 as SGHTA and CDR2 as FQGTGA. V was shortened by 5 bases and J by 1 base, with 11 bases between the two germline ends. The CDR3 is CASSEHSGQETQYF. The CDR3 nucleotides read TGTGCCAGCAGCGAGCACTCGGGCCAAGAGACCCAGTACTTC.

This clonotype was counted between two and nine times. The chain carries TRBV30 and TRBJ2-4; unclear D gene. Germline V gives CDR1 GTSNPN, CDR2 SVGIG (reference sequence). Trimming took 2 bases from V and 0 from J, leaving 14 bases between them. CDR3 length: 16 amino acids. CDR3 residues: CAWSSPPSLAKNIQYF. The CDR3 DNA reads as TGTGCCTGGAGTTCCCCGCCCAGCCTAGCCAAAAACATTCAGTACTTC.

In this sample, this clonotype turned up many times. The J gene is TRBJ2-7, the V gene TRBV12-3 or TRBV12-4; the D is unclear. Trimming left V 3 bases short and J 4 bases short, with 10 bases between. The CDR3 contains 13 residues. The CDR3 here is CASSFKGIYEQYF. The DNA for the CDR3 is TGTGCCAGCAGTTTTAAAGGGATTTACGAGCAGTACTTC.

The V and J genes are TRBV20-1 and TRBJ2-3; 9 bases match TRBD2. CDR3 length: 15 residues. The germline V gene has CDR1 DFQATT and CDR2 SNEGSKA (reference sequence). V dropped 5 bases and J dropped 8; count of bases not matched to a gene: 14. This CDR3 reads CSALAGEFPGGTQYF. The CDR3 DNA reads TGCAGTGCTTTAGCGGGAGAGTTTCCAGGAGGTACGCAGTATTTT.

This chain uses TRBV20-1 with TRBJ1-5; maybe TRBD1 (6 bases). In germline, CDR1 is DFQATT, CDR2 SNEGSKA (reference sequence). The CDR3 has 13 residues. The germline V and J ends were trimmed by 6 bases and 6 bases, with 15 bases remaining between them. As DNA, the CDR3 is TGCAGTGCGAGTCGGGGGGCGGGTCAGCCCCAGCATTTT. Amino acids: CSASRGAGQPQHF.

This clonotype was seen ten or more times. This chain uses TRBV6-6 with TRBJ1-1; D is ambiguous. Trimming left V 0 bases short and J 1 base short, with 6 bases between. Germline-derived CDR1 and CDR2 are MNHNY and SVGAGI (reference sequence). The CDR3 totals 14 residues. CDR3 in amino acids: CASSYSVRNTEAFF. CDR3 nucleotides: TGTGCCAGCAGTTACTCGGTGCGGAACACTGAAGCTTTCTTT.

This clonotype was detected many times. This chain connects TRBV12-3 or TRBV12-4 to TRBJ1-1, with D possibly TRBD1 on 5 matching bases. V gave up 5 bases and J gave up 4 bases, with 17 bases separating them. This CDR3 is 15 amino acids long. The CDR3 spells CASSPRGAGGTEAFF. For the CDR3, the DNA is TGTGCCAGCAGTCCTCGCGGGGCGGGGGGCACTGAAGCTTTCTTT.

This clonotype was seen ten or more times. V gene TRBV7-2 combines with J gene TRBJ2-7, with 11 nucleotides matching TRBD2. The ends lost 6 bases at V and 2 bases at J; junction bases unmatched: 21. CDR1 and CDR2 (germline): SGHTA, FQGNSA. This CDR3 region has 20 residues. In DNA form, the CDR3 reads TGTGCCAGCAGAGCGGGGAGCGGGTCGCCTGGGACTAGCGGTACCTACGAGCAGTACTTC. This codes for CASRAGSGSPGTSGTYEQYF.

This clonotype was found many times. V and J are TRBV6-5 and TRBJ1-1; tentatively, D is TRBD1 (5 bases). This CDR3 comprises 14 residues. V lost 0 bases, J lost 4 bases, and 9 bases lay in between. CDR1 and CDR2 (germline): MNHEY, SVGAGI. CDR3 nucleotide sequence: TGTGCCAGCAGTTACTCGGGGGACGGCACTGAAGCTTTCTTT. Translating it yields CASSYSGDGTEAFF.